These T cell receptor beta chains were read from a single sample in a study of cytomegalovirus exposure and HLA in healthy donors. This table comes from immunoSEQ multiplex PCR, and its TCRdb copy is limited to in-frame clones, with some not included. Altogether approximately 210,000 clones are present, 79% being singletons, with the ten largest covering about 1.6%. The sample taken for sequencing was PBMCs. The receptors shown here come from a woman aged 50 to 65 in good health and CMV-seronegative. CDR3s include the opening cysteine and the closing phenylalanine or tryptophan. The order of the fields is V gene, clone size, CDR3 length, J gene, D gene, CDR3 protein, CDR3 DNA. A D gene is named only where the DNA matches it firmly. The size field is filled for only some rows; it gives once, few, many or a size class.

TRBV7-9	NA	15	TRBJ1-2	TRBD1	CASSRGTGAVYGYTF	TGTGCCAGCAGTCGCGGGACAGGGGCCGTCTATGGCTACACCTTC
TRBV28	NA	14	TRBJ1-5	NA	CASSSPSTDQPQHF	TGTGCCAGCAGTTCCCCTAGTACGGATCAGCCCCAGCATTTT
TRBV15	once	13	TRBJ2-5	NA	CATSRVSQETQYF	TGTGCCACCAGCAGAGTGAGTCAAGAGACCCAGTACTTC
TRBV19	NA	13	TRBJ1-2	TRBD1	CASRAGTVYGYTF	TGTGCCAGTAGGGCCGGGACAGTCTATGGCTACACCTTC
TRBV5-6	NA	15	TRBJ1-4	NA	CASSLARATNEKLFF	TGTGCCAGCAGCTTGGCACGGGCAACTAATGAAAAACTGTTTTTT
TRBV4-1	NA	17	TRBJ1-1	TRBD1	CASSQDWPRQGNTEAFF	TGCGCCAGCAGCCAAGATTGGCCCAGACAGGGGAACACTGAAGCTTTCTTT
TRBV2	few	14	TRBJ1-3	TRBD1	CASRNRGSGNTIYF	TGTGCCAGCAGAAACAGGGGATCCGGAAACACCATATATTTT
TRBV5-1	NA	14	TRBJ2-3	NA	CASSLSVVGDTQYF	TGCGCCAGCAGCTTGTCGGTAGTCGGGGATACGCAGTATTTT
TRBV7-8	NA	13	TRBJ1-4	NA	CASSLQRNEKLFF	TGTGCCAGCAGCCTCCAGAGGAACGAAAAACTGTTTTTT
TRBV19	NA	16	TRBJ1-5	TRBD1	CASSMLPGQGDPPQHF	TGTGCCAGTAGTATGCTCCCGGGACAGGGGGATCCGCCCCAGCATTTT
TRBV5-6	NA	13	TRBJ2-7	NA	CASSYRDINEQYF	TGTGCCAGCAGCTACCGGGACATTAACGAGCAGTACTTC
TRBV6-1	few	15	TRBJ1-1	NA	CASSEPRGGLAEAFF	TGTGCCAGCAGCGAGCCCCGGGGGGGTTTAGCTGAAGCTTTCTTT
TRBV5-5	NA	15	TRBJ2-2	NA	CASSLFQEVAGELFF	TGTGCCAGCAGCTTGTTTCAAGAGGTCGCCGGGGAGCTGTTTTTT
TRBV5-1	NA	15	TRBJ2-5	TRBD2	CASSPTSGRQETQYF	TGCGCCAGCAGCCCGACTAGCGGCCGCCAAGAGACCCAGTACTTC
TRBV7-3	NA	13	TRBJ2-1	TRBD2	CASGTSGYNEQFF	TGTGCCAGCGGGACTAGCGGGTACAATGAGCAGTTCTTC
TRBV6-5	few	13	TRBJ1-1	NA	CASSYEGVTEAFF	TGTGCCAGCAGTTATGAGGGGGTCACTGAAGCTTTCTTT
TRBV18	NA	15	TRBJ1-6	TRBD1	CASSPRQGINSPLHF	TGTGCCAGCTCACCGCGACAGGGGATCAATTCACCCCTCCACTTT
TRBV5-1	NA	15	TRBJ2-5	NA	CASSLGADPRETQYF	TGCGCCAGCAGCTTGGGGGCCGACCCCCGGGAGACCCAGTACTTC
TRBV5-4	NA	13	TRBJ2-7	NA	CASSPGYSYEQYF	TGTGCCAGCAGCCCCGGGTATTCCTACGAGCAGTACTTC
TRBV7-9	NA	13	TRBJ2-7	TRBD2	CASSPGTSGKQYF	TGTGCCAGCAGCCCAGGGACTAGCGGAAAGCAGTACTTC
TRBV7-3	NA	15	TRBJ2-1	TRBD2	CASSLGLAAYNEQFF	TGTGCCAGCAGCTTAGGACTAGCGGCGTACAATGAGCAGTTCTTC
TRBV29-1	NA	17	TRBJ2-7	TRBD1	CSVVRPGQGASSYEQYF	TGCAGCGTTGTAAGACCGGGACAGGGGGCGAGCTCCTACGAGCAGTACTTC
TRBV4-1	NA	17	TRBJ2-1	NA	CASSPGSSRSSYNEQFF	TGCGCCAGCAGCCCAGGGTCCTCCAGGAGCTCCTACAATGAGCAGTTCTTC
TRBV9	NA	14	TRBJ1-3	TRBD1	CASSAGTAGNTIYF	TGTGCCAGCAGCGCAGGGACAGCTGGAAACACCATATATTTT
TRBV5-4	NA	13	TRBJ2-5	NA	CASSFPLQETQYF	TGTGCCAGCAGCTTCCCTCTCCAAGAGACCCAGTACTTC
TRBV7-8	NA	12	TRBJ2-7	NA	CASVSGSYEQYF	TGTGCCAGCGTAAGCGGTTCCTACGAGCAGTACTTC
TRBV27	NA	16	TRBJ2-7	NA	CASKQTGGGQTYEQYF	TGTGCCAGCAAGCAAACAGGGGGGGGGCAAACCTACGAGCAGTACTTC
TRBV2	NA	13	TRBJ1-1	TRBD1	CASRDRGYTEAFF	TGTGCCAGCAGGGACAGGGGATACACTGAAGCTTTCTTT
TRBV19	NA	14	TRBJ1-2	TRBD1	CASSIRQGREGYTF	TGTGCCAGTAGTATTCGACAGGGACGAGAAGGCTACACCTTC
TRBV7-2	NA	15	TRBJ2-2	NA	CASSFRAPNTGELFF	TGTGCCAGCAGCTTTCGAGCGCCGAACACCGGGGAGCTGTTTTTT
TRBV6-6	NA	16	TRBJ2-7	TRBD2	CASSYPKGTSNYEQYF	TGTGCCAGCAGTTACCCCAAGGGGACTAGTAATTACGAGCAGTACTTC
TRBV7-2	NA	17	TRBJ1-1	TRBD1	CASRLSSRGQGGTEAFF	TGTGCCAGCAGATTATCGAGTAGAGGACAGGGCGGCACTGAAGCTTTCTTT
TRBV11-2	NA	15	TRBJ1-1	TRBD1	CASSLTGGMHTEAFF	TGTGCCAGCAGCTTGACAGGGGGCATGCACACTGAAGCTTTCTTT
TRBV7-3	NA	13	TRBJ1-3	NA	CASSPLDGNTIYF	TGTGCCAGCAGCCCCCTAGACGGAAACACCATATATTTT
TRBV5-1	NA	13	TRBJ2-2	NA	CASSLVFNGELFF	TGCGCCAGCAGCTTGGTGTTTAACGGGGAGCTGTTTTTT
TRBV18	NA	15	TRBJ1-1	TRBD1	CASSPPGQAGTEAFF	TGCGCCAGCTCACCTCCGGGACAGGCGGGCACTGAAGCTTTCTTT
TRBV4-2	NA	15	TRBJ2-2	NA	CASSQGGGNTGELFF	TGTGCCAGCAGCCAAGGGGGCGGCAACACCGGGGAGCTGTTTTTT
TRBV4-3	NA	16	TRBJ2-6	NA	CASSQDRGSGANVLTF	TGCGCCAGCAGCCAAGATCGGGGTTCTGGGGCCAACGTCCTGACTTTC
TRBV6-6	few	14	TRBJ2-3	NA	CASSNVGGSDTQYF	TGTGCCAGCAGCAACGTCGGGGGATCGGATACGCAGTATTTT
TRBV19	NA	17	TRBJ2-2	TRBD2	CASSMSGRARNTGELFF	TGTGCCAGTAGTATGAGCGGGAGGGCCCGGAACACCGGGGAGCTGTTTTTT
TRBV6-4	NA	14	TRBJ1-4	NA	CASRTDTWGEKLFF	TGTGCCAGCAGGACGGACACCTGGGGAGAAAAACTGTTTTTT
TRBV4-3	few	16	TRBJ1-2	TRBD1	CASSQDTGGIPYGYTF	TGCGCCAGCAGCCAAGATACAGGGGGCATTCCGTATGGCTACACCTTC
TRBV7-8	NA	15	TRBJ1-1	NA	CASSFPGGTYTEAFF	TGTGCCAGCAGCTTCCCCGGGGGAACTTACACTGAAGCTTTCTTT
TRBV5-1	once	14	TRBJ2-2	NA	CASSFQGGTGELFF	TGCGCCAGCAGCTTCCAGGGGGGCACCGGGGAGCTGTTTTTT
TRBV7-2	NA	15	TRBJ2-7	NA	CASSAARTALYEQYF	TGTGCCAGCAGCGCCGCAAGGACAGCCCTCTACGAGCAGTACTTC
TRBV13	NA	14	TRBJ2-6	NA	CATLEGPGANVLTF	TGTGCCACCCTCGAGGGCCCTGGGGCCAACGTCCTGACTTTC
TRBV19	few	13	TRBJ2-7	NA	CASSLTGSYEQYF	TGTGCCAGTAGCCTAACAGGTTCCTACGAGCAGTACTTC
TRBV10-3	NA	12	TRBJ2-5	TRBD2	CAISTSGETQYF	TGTGCCATCTCGACTAGCGGGGAGACCCAGTACTTC
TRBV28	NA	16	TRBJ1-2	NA	CASKTVGTGTNYGYTF	TGTGCCAGCAAGACGGTCGGCACAGGTACTAACTATGGCTACACCTTC
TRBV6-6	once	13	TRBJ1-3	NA	CASSWTAGNTIYF	TGTGCCAGCAGTTGGACAGCAGGAAACACCATATATTTT
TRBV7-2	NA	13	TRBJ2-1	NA	CASSYSSYNEQFF	TGTGCCAGCAGCTACAGCTCCTACAATGAGCAGTTCTTC
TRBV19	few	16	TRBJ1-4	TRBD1	CASSLGQGVTNEKLFF	TGTGCCAGTAGCCTTGGACAGGGTGTTACTAATGAAAAACTGTTTTTT
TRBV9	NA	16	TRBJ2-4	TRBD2	CASSPSPGLWVHIQYF	TGTGCCAGCAGCCCCTCGCCGGGACTATGGGTACACATTCAGTACTTC